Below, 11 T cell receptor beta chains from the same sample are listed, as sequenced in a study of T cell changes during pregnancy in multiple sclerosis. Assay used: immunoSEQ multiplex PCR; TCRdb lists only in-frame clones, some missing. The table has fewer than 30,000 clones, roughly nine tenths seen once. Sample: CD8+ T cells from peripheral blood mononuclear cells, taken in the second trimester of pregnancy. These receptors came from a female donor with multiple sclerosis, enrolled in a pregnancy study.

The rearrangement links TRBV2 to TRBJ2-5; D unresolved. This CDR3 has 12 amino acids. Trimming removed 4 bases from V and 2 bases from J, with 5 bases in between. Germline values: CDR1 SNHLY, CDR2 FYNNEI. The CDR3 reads CASSGKQETQYF. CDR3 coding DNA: TGTGCCAGCAGTGGTAAACAAGAGACCCAGTACTTC.

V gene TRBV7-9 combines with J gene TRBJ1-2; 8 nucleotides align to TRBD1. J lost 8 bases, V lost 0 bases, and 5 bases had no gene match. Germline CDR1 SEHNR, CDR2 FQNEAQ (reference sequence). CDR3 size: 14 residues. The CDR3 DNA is TGTGCCAGCAGCTTAGCCCCGGACAGGGAGGGCTACACCTTC. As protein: CASSLAPDREGYTF.

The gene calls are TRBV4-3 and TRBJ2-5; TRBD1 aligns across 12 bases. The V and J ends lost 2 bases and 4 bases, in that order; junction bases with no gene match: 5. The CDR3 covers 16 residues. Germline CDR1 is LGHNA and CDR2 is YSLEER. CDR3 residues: CASSQLGTGGGETQYF. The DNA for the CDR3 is TGCGCCAGCAGCCAACTCGGGACAGGGGGCGGAGAGACCCAGTACTTC.

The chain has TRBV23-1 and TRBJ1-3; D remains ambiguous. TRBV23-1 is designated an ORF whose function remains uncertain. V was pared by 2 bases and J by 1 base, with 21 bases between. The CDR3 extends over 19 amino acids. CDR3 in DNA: TGCGCCAGCAGTCAACCTACTAGGGAGGGTACTATTTCTGGAAACACCATATATTTT. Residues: CASSQPTREGTISGNTIYF.

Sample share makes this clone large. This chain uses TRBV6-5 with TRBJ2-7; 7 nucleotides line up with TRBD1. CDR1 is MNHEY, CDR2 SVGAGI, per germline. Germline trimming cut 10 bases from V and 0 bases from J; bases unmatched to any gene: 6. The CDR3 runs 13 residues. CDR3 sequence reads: CATTTGDSYEQYF. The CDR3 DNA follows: TGTGCCACTACAACAGGGGACTCCTACGAGCAGTACTTC.

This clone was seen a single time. In DNA form, the CDR3 reads TGTGCCAGCACCAACGCCGGCACAGGGGCTACCTACTATGGCTACACCTTC. As protein: CASTNAGTGATYYGYTF. The chain couples TRBV28 to TRBJ1-2; 7 bases align to TRBD1. This CDR3 contains 17 residues. CDR1 and CDR2 (germline): MDHEN, SYDVKM. V lost 7 bases and J lost 3; bases outside the gene matches: 17.

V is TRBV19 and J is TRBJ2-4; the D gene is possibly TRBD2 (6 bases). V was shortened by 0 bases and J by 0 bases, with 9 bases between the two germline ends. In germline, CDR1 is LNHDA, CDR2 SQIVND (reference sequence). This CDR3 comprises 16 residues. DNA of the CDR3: TGTGCCAGTAGTATAGATTCGGGACTAGCCAAAAACATTCAGTACTTC. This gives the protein CASSIDSGLAKNIQYF.

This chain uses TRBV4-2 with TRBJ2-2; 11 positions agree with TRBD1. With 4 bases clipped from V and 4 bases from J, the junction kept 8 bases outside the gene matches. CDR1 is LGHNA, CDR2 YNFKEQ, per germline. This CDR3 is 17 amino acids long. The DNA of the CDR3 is TGTGCCAGCAGCCCTTATACCGGGACAGGGGGCACCGGGGAGCTGTTTTTT. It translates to CASSPYTGTGGTGELFF.

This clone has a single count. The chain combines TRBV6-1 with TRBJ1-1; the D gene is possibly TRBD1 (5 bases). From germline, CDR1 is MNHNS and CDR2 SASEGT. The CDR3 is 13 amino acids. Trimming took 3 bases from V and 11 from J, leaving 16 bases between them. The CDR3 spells CASSDKGLRGAFF. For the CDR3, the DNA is TGTGCCAGCAGTGATAAGGGACTCCGGGGCGCTTTCTTT.

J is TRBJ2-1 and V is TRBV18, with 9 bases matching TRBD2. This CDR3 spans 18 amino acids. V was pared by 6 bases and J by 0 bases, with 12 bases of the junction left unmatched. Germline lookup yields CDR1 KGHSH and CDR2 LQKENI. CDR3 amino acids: CASSGLRTSASSYNEQFF. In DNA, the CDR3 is TGTGCCAGCTCGGGCCTCCGGACTAGCGCTAGCTCCTACAATGAGCAGTTCTTC.

The CDR3 coding sequence is TGTGCCAGCAGTGAAACTAGCGGGAACACAGATACGCAGTATTTT. This gives the protein CASSETSGNTDTQYF. The V gene is TRBV2, the J gene TRBJ2-3; the match to TRBD2 covers 10 bases. The germline CDR1 and CDR2 sequences are SNHLY and FYNNEI. V lost 2 bases and J lost 2; bases outside the gene matches: 1. The CDR3 has 15 amino acids.